This T cell receptor beta chain was captured in a study of shared clonotypes between healthy human individuals. At the level of the study: Three plates each covered CD4 naive and memory; CD8 naive two, CD8 memory one.

Clones were read by immunoSEQ multiplex PCR, and TCRdb kept only the in-frame ones, dropping some. The sample has millions of clones, roughly 93% seen once. The CDR3 length is 18 residues. V lost 3 bases and J lost 4; bases outside the gene matches: 19. Germline CDR1 SGDLS, CDR2 YYNGEE. The sequenced material came from naive CD4+ T cells from PBMCs. As for subset: CD45RA+ positively selected. The receptor's source is a man between 18 and 35 years old in good health. Some clones in this sample may be carry-over from other donors' samples. J is TRBJ2-7 and V is TRBV9; 7 nucleotides align to TRBD2. Written as DNA, the CDR3 is TGTGCCAGCAGCGCGTCTTTGGGGAGGGGCGCAGGAGGGTACGAGCAGTACTTC. Amino acid sequence: CASSASLGRGAGGYEQYF.